The 16 T cell receptor beta chains below were found in one sample sequenced in a study of PD-1 blockade in classical Hodgkin lymphoma. In every patient, relapse followed autologous stem cell transplantation, while exposure to brentuximab vedotin differed. Measured with immunoSEQ multiplex PCR; TCRdb has only the in-frame clones, and not every one. Of about 24,000 clones detected, roughly two thirds appear once; the ten largest clones hold 2.5% to 3.5%. The sample here was peripheral blood mononuclear cells (PBMCs), taken at baseline. The receptors derive from a human donor with classical Hodgkin lymphoma.

For the CDR3, the DNA is TGTGCCAGCAGCTTACACCCCGCGGACGGGGAGCTGTTTTTT. It specifies CASSLHPADGELFF. The chain links TRBV5-5 to TRBJ2-2; D is unclear. The V end was cut by 2 bases, the J end by 7 bases, with 12 bases between. The CDR3 spans 14 residues. CDR1 and CDR2 from the germline V gene are SGHKS and YYEKEE (reference sequence). The full variable domain, in which reference TRBV5-5 and TRBJ2-2 provide the parts outside the CDR3, is DAGVTQSPTHLIKTRGQQVTLRCSPISGHKSVSWYQQVLGQGPQFIFQYYEKEERGRGNFPDRFSARQFPNYSSELNVNALLLGDSALYLCASSLHPADGELFFGEGSRLTVL.

Only one count was recorded for this clone. The chain joins TRBV30 to TRBJ2-4; TRBD1 or TRBD2 may be the D gene (5 bases each). Trimming stripped 4 bases from V and 4 bases from J, with 14 bases between. The CDR3 has 14 residues. Germline V lookup: CDR1 GTSNPN, CDR2 SVGIG (reference sequence). CDR3 sequence reads: CAWKWGRGKNIQYF. The CDR3 DNA sequence: TGTGCCTGGAAATGGGGACGCGGGAAAAACATTCAGTACTTC.

The V gene is TRBV7-8, the J gene TRBJ2-7, with D uncertain. Germline lookup yields CDR1 SGHVS and CDR2 FQNEAQ. V lost 1 base, J lost 2 bases, and 18 bases lay in between. The CDR3 has 17 residues. CDR3 loop: CASSLVPLGPAAYEQYF. CDR3 in DNA: TGTGCCAGCAGCTTAGTTCCCCTCGGTCCCGCGGCCTACGAGCAGTACTTC.

This clone was seen more than once but under ten times. V usage is TRBV9 and J usage is TRBJ2-5; 8 bases match TRBD2. CDR1 and CDR2 (germline): SGDLS, YYNGEE. After removal of 5 bases from V and 1 base from J, the junction contained 13 bases not matched to a gene. This CDR3 region has 17 residues. In DNA, the CDR3 is TGTGCCAGCAGTCATCAACGGGGGGGCGGGCCCCAAGAGACCCAGTACTTC. Translated, it gives CASSHQRGGGPQETQYF.

The chain employs TRBV5-1 and TRBJ2-1, with D unclear. CDR1 is SGHRS and CDR2 is YFSETQ in the germline V gene. CDR3 length equals 13 residues. Trimming took 5 bases from V and 0 from J, leaving 6 bases between them. The CDR3 nucleotides read TGCGCCAGCAGGGAAAGCTCCTACAATGAGCAGTTCTTC. Protein: CASRESSYNEQFF.

V usage is TRBV4-1 and J usage is TRBJ2-5, with a weak D call TRBD1 (5 bases). Between the trimmed V and J ends, which lost 1 base and 7 bases, there was a span of 13 bases. This CDR3 spans 14 amino acids. Germline V lookup: CDR1 MGHRA, CDR2 YSYEKL. The DNA of the CDR3 is TGCGCCAGCAGCCAAGGACAGTTCTTGGGGACCCAGTACTTC. It specifies CASSQGQFLGTQYF.

The chain employs TRBV6-4 and TRBJ2-3; the D gene is possibly TRBD2 (5 bases). Germline V gives CDR1 MRHNA, CDR2 SNTAGT. The CDR3 loop spans 15 amino acids. The ends were cut back, 2 bases at V and 6 bases at J, with 15 bases in the middle. The CDR3 sequence: CASSDLSSPLDTQYF. The CDR3 DNA is TGTGCCAGCAGTGACCTGTCTAGCCCCCTGGATACGCAGTATTTT.

The chain employs TRBV19 and TRBJ1-6, with 7 bases identical to TRBD1. With 3 bases clipped from V and 7 bases from J, the junction kept 12 bases outside the gene matches. The CDR3 consists of 17 residues. Germline V lookup: CDR1 LNHDA, CDR2 SQIVND (reference sequence). In DNA, the CDR3 is TGTGCCAGTAGTATCGGGGGGGCGGACAGGCGAAATTCACCCCTCCACTTT. This sequence encodes CASSIGGADRRNSPLHF.

This rearrangement joins TRBV30 to TRBJ2-5; 8 bases align to TRBD1. V dropped 2 bases and J dropped 5; count of bases not matched to a gene: 4. Germline V gene data show CDR1 as GTSNPN and CDR2 as SVGIG (reference sequence). The CDR3 is 13 amino acids. CDR3 protein: CAWSLRTGETQYF. The CDR3 nucleotides are TGTGCCTGGAGTCTCCGGACAGGGGAGACCCAGTACTTC.

The chain is built from TRBV6-1 and TRBJ2-5, with a weak D call TRBD1 (6 bases). Trimming stripped 6 bases from V and 5 bases from J, with 19 bases between. The CDR3 totals 15 residues. CDR1 and CDR2 (germline): MNHNS, SASEGT. The CDR3 spells CASSLITGSVETQYF. CDR3 sequence (DNA): TGTGCCAGCAGCTTAATTACAGGGAGCGTCGAGACCCAGTACTTC.

This clone appeared a single time. V usage is TRBV15 and J usage is TRBJ1-1, with a possible D match to TRBD1 (6 bases). The V end was cut by 5 bases, the J end by 0 bases, with 13 bases between. The germline V gene has CDR1 LNHNV and CDR2 YYDKDF (reference sequence). This CDR3 contains 15 residues. The CDR3 DNA sequence: TGTGCCACCAGCCTGGGACAAGTGCTGAACACTGAAGCTTTCTTT. Translating gives CATSLGQVLNTEAFF.

In DNA form, the CDR3 reads TGCGCCAGCAGCCAAGTTGGGACAGGTGAGGTACACTATGGCTACACCTTC. Protein sequence: CASSQVGTGEVHYGYTF. V gene TRBV4-1 combines with J gene TRBJ1-2, with TRBD1 matching 8 bases. Germline V gene lookup returns CDR1 MGHRA and CDR2 YSYEKL. The CDR3 runs 17 residues. The trim removed 1 base at V and 3 bases at J, leaving 10 bases unmatched.

The rearrangement joins TRBV29-1 to TRBJ2-1, with no clear D. Germline assignment: CDR1 SQVTM and CDR2 ANQGSEA. CDR3 length: 13 residues. Trimming pared 6 bases from V and 1 base from J, leaving 10 bases between. The CDR3 reads CSVRTVSYNEQFF. The CDR3 bases are TGCAGCGTCCGGACCGTTTCCTACAATGAGCAGTTCTTC.

This clone came up a few times. The V and J genes are TRBV6-5 and TRBJ1-6, with no clear D. Germline CDR1 MNHEY, CDR2 SVGAGI. Trimming removed 2 bases from V and 0 bases from J, with 5 bases in between. The CDR3 has 15 residues. The CDR3 DNA is TGTGCCAGCAGTTACCTGAGCTCCTATAATTCACCCCTCCACTTT. Amino acid sequence: CASSYLSSYNSPLHF.

This clone was seen more than once but under ten times. The CDR3 DNA reads as TGCGCCAGCAGCCCTTTACCCTTGGCCAGGGGCAATGAGCAGTTCTTC. It yields the protein CASSPLPLARGNEQFF. V gene TRBV5-1 combines with J gene TRBJ2-1; tentatively, D is TRBD1 (6 bases). The CDR3 extends over 16 amino acids. Trimming took off 4 bases at V and 6 bases at J, with 20 bases between the two ends. Germline CDR1 and CDR2: SGHRS and YFSETQ.

The V call is TRBV13, the J call TRBJ2-7; TRBD1 matches 8 bases. The CDR3 sequence is 15 residues long. Germline CDR1 PRHDT, CDR2 FYEKMQ (reference sequence). V gave up 8 bases and J gave up 3 bases; unmatched junction bases: 12. The CDR3 is CASRLGQEPFYEQYF. CDR3 DNA sequence: TGTGCCAGCCGCCTGGGACAGGAGCCATTCTACGAGCAGTACTTC.